These 11 T cell receptor beta chains came from one sample sequenced in a study of CD8 T cells in ankylosing spondylitis. Points from the study as a whole: Seemingly characteristic of ankylosing spondylitis blood was a TCR beta motif consisting of about 8 highly homologous variants.

MiXCR, applied by TCRdb to the 5' RACE reads, yields one record per CDR3 protein. The sample holds fewer than 500,000 distinct CDR3 sequences, around 20% seen once. These receptors are not linked to any known antigen. Source material: blood, either unsorted or a sorted T cell fraction (not recorded which). The receptors shown here come from a male donor with ankylosing spondylitis.

V and J are TRBV28 and TRBJ1-2; a weak D match, TRBD1 (6 bases). Trimming took 10 bases from V and 2 from J, leaving 20 bases between them. Germline CDR1 is MDHEN and CDR2 is SYDVKM. The CDR3 totals 15 residues. The CDR3 loop is CATRPGQPTNYGYTF. As DNA, the CDR3 is TGTGCCACCCGACCGGGACAACCAACGAACTATGGCTACACCTTC.

The J gene is TRBJ2-3, the V gene TRBV7-8; D may be TRBD1 or TRBD2 (5 bases each). V was shortened by 0 bases and J by 3 bases, with 13 bases between the two germline ends. This CDR3 is 16 amino acids long. Germline CDR1 and CDR2: SGHVS and FQNEAQ. Written as DNA, the CDR3 is TGTGCCAGCAGCTTAGCAAGCCCTGGGGGAACAGATACGCAGTATTTT. Protein sequence: CASSLASPGGTDTQYF.

The chain links TRBV29-1 to TRBJ2-7; maybe TRBD2 (5 bases). The CDR3 is 12 amino acids. The germline V and J ends were trimmed by 6 bases and 7 bases, with 16 bases remaining between them. Germline-derived CDR1 and CDR2 are SQVTM and ANQGSEA. The CDR3 DNA is TGCAGCGTCGGACTCGGCCCGGGGGAGCAGTACTTC. Encoded protein: CSVGLGPGEQYF.

This clonotype was counted a few times. The rearrangement links TRBV7-3 to TRBJ2-5, with D tentatively TRBD2 (5 bases). This CDR3 spans 15 amino acids. Germline assignment: CDR1 SGHTA and CDR2 FQGTGA. The germline V and J ends were trimmed by 5 bases and 0 bases, with 13 bases remaining between them. CDR3 DNA sequence: TGTGCCAGCAGCCCCGGACTGGGGTACCAAGAGACCCAGTACTTC. Its translation: CASSPGLGYQETQYF. The full variable domain, completed using reference TRBV7-3 and TRBJ2-5, is GAGVSQTPSNKVTEKGKYVELRCDPISGHTALYWYRQSLGQGPEFLIYFQGTGAADDSGLPNDRFFAVRPEGSVSTLKIQRTERGDSAVYLCASSPGLGYQETQYFGPGTRLLVL.

The V call is TRBV25-1, the J call TRBJ2-7; perhaps TRBD2 as D (6 bases). The germline gives CDR1 MGHDK, CDR2 SYGVNS. V was clipped by 10 bases and J by 2 bases, with 18 bases between them. The CDR3 is 14 amino acids. CDR3 DNA: TGTGCCACCGAGCCGCGGGACTCTACCTACGAGCAGTACTTC. This sequence encodes CATEPRDSTYEQYF.

V gene TRBV3-1 combines with J gene TRBJ2-2; 9 nucleotides match TRBD2. V gave up 1 base and J gave up 4 bases; unmatched junction bases: 7. This CDR3 is built from 17 residues. Germline V gene sequence: CDR1 LGHDT, CDR2 YNNKEL (reference sequence). The CDR3 region is CASSQGGASGVTGELFF. The CDR3 nucleotides read TGTGCCAGCAGCCAAGGGGGGGCTAGCGGGGTCACCGGGGAGCTGTTTTTT.

The chain has TRBV20-1 and TRBJ2-1; D not resolved. Germline V CDR1 and CDR2: DFQATT, SNEGSKA (reference sequence). V dropped 3 bases and J dropped 10 bases, with 19 bases sitting between them. The CDR3 covers 14 residues. The CDR3 DNA follows: TGCAGTGCTAGGTCCGCGATAGGAGAAGGGGAGCAGTTCTTC. Translating it yields CSARSAIGEGEQFF.

This clonotype occurred a few times. The V and J genes are TRBV28 and TRBJ2-2; unclear D gene. The CDR3 loop spans 14 amino acids. Germline assignment: CDR1 MDHEN and CDR2 SYDVKM. V lost 3 bases to trimming and J lost 4 bases, with 9 bases between them. The CDR3 coding sequence is TGTGCCAGCAGTTTTAGGCAGTTCACCGGGGAGCTGTTTTTT. Translated: CASSFRQFTGELFF. The full variable domain, completed using reference TRBV28 and TRBJ2-2, is DVKVTQSSRYLVKRTGEKVFLECVQDMDHENMFWYRQDPGLGLRLIYFSYDVKMKEKGDIPEGYSVSREKKERFSLILESASTNQTSMYLCASSFRQFTGELFFGEGSRLTVL.

This clonotype was seen a few times. The rearrangement links TRBV20-1 to TRBJ2-1; TRBD1 might be the D (6 bases). The CDR3 is 11 residues long. CDR1 is DFQATT, CDR2 SNEGSKA, per germline (reference sequence). Between the trimmed V and J ends, which lost 3 bases and 7 bases, there was a span of 7 bases. The CDR3 protein is CSARRGNEQFF. The CDR3 DNA reads TGCAGTGCTAGGAGGGGGAATGAGCAGTTCTTC.

This clonotype occurred once. This chain links TRBV19 with TRBJ2-7, with TRBD1 as a possible D gene (5 bases). Looked up from germline, CDR1 is LNHDA and CDR2 is SQIVND (reference sequence). V was cut by 3 bases and J by 6 bases, with 15 bases left in between. There are 14 residues in the CDR3. The CDR3 spells CASSIGHMGSEQYF. As DNA, the CDR3 is TGTGCCAGTAGTATCGGACACATGGGCTCCGAGCAGTACTTC. Filled out from reference TRBV19 and TRBJ2-7, the complete variable domain reads DGGITQSPKYLFRKEGQNVTLSCEQNLNHDAMYWYRQDPGQGLRLIYYSQIVNDFQKGDIAEGYSVSREKKESFPLTVTSAQKNPTAFYLCASSIGHMGSEQYFGPGTRLTVT.

This clonotype came up many times. This chain links TRBV3-1 with TRBJ2-3; 8 bases are a match to TRBD2. The germline V gene encodes CDR1 LGHDT and CDR2 YNNKEL (reference sequence). CDR3 length: 16 residues. V lost 0 bases to trimming and J lost 4 bases; unmatched junction nucleotides: 6. The CDR3 sequence is CASSQDQRESSDTQYF. The CDR3 DNA follows: TGTGCCAGCAGCCAAGACCAGCGGGAGAGCTCAGATACGCAGTATTTT.